This record covers a single TCR beta chain. This receptor's antigen is unknown. Per-base qualities were not stored, and no clone one base away is much larger. Library preparation used PCR. TCRdb names Illumina HiSeq 2500 as the instrument used. To reduce PCR and sequencing biases, unique molecular identifiers were built into the TCR beta cDNA libraries. Roughly 500,000 cDNA molecules were obtained for every 1 to 10 million input T cells, so each molecule roughly corresponded to one T cell. Patient libraries were prepared and sequenced with the same protocol used for the earlier healthy control dataset. Samples belonging to the same batch were prepared together, multiplexed and sequenced on a shared HiSeq lane. The authors' analysis ran thus. Raw barcoded reads were processed with MIGEC, discarding single-read molecular identifier groups before consensus assembly and CDR3 extraction. VDJtools was used for post-analysis of the clonotype tables, and diversity was normalized by down-sampling every dataset to the size of the smallest sample. Repertoire overlap clustering matched CDR3 amino acid but not nucleotide sequences to correct batch-related cross-sample contamination. TCRdb applied fastp at Q25 and MiXCR to the public reads, then kept only in-frame beta chains. Each record represents a unique CDR3 protein, reported with the most common genes and DNA among its rows. What appears here as the V and J calls and clone size reflects TCRdb's work, not the paper's. This sample gives hundreds of thousands of distinct CDR3 sequences in total; 44% of them show up just once. Jointly, the top ten make up approximately 1.7% of the sample.

V is shortened by 6 bases, J by 3 bases, and the region joining them spans 11 bases. The CDR3, from cysteine to phenylalanine, totals 14 residues. The only DNA kept is the CDR3, 42 bases in frame from the first base. This sample was included in a study of post-analysis software for immune sequencing data (dated by TCRdb to the mid-2010s). In terms of the full investigation: Recorded disease courses included relapsing-remitting, secondary progressive and progressive-relapsing multiple sclerosis, with some patients lacking subtype annotation. The patient repertoires were set against 11 previously published healthy control repertoires from donors whose ages ranged from roughly 6 to 27 years. A subset of samples was prepared in parallel using single-end sample barcoding, then pooled and co-amplified after Illumina adapter ligation. Results the study describes overall, beyond this receptor: Significantly higher frequencies in patients than in controls were found for roughly 5 TRBV segments, including TRBV5-6, TRBV5-1 and TRBV20-1. Direct clustering with F measure revealed strong co-clustering of samples prepared in the same batch, which led to a batch-effect correction. The multiple sclerosis patient group was slightly younger than the control group. Multiple sclerosis patients had significantly lower normalized Chao1 diversity than controls, a result that suggests substantial peripheral T-cell clonal expansion.

To demonstrate the VDJtools post-analysis software, TCR beta repertoires were profiled from the peripheral blood of more than 10 young patients with multiple sclerosis. Multiple sclerosis patients were children and adolescents aged about 6 to 17 years. The specimen sequenced was blood. The sequence derives from a girl aged 5-17 years with multiple sclerosis. In this chain, TRBV12-3 or TRBV12-4 is recombined with TRBJ1-4; too little of a D gene remains to name it. DNA sequence: TGTGCCAGCAGGCCAGCGAGTTCTAATGAAAAACTGTTTTTT. It translates to CASRPASSNEKLFF.